A single sample gave rise to the 3 T cell receptor beta chains below, sequenced in a study. One entry per CDR3 protein, called by TCRdb with MiXCR from the 5' RACE reads. The sample includes 40,000 to 65,000 distinct CDR3 sequences, approximately 25% of them seen just once. The sequenced material came from tumor-infiltrating naive CD4+ T cells sorted from the breast tumor. Subset described: naive CD4+ T cells, CD4+CD45RA+CD25-. The origin of the receptors is a female donor with breast cancer.

This clonotype was observed at least ten times. V and J are TRBV11-1 and TRBJ1-1; D not certain. CDR1 and CDR2 (germline): SGHAT, FQDESV (reference sequence). The CDR3 totals 13 residues. V dropped 5 bases and J dropped 3 bases, with 10 bases sitting between them. CDR3 sequence: CASSPYIYTEAFF. For the CDR3, the DNA is TGTGCCAGCAGCCCATATATCTACACTGAAGCTTTCTTT.

This clonotype occurred once. This rearrangement joins TRBV6-1 to TRBJ2-7, with a weak D call TRBD1 (6 bases). The germline V gene has CDR1 MNHNS and CDR2 SASEGT. The CDR3 has 15 residues. V lost 6 bases to trimming and J lost 4 bases, with 19 bases between them. DNA for the CDR3: TGTGCCAGCAGCTCCCCTAGGGGACACCAGTACGAGCAGTACTTC. It encodes CASSSPRGHQYEQYF.

This chain connects TRBV5-1 to TRBJ2-4; 8 positions match TRBD2. The CDR3 sequence is 13 residues long. Trimming cost V 2 bases and J 7 bases; bases outside gene matches: 2. Germline CDR1 is SGHRS and CDR2 is YFSETQ. CDR3 sequence reads: CASSFGGGNIQYF. The CDR3 bases are TGCGCCAGCAGCTTTGGCGGGGGGAACATTCAGTACTTC.